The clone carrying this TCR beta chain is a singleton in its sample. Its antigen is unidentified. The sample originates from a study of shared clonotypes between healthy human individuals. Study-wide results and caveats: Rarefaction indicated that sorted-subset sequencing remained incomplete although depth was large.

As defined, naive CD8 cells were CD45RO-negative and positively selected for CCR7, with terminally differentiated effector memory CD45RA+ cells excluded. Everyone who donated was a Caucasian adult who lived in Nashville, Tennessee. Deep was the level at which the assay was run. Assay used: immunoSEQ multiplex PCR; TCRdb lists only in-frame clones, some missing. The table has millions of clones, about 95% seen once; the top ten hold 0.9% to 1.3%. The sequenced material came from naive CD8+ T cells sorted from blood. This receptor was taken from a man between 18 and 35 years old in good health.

This chain's CDR3 is CASSLWGPEQFF. The CDR3 DNA sequence: TGTGCCAGCAGTTTATGGGGGCCGGAGCAGTTCTTC. The J gene is TRBJ2-1, the V gene TRBV28; the D gene is possibly TRBD1 (5 bases). CDR3 length equals 12 residues. Germline CDR1 is MDHEN and CDR2 is SYDVKM. Between the trimmed V and J ends, which lost 0 bases and 10 bases, there was a span of 7 bases.